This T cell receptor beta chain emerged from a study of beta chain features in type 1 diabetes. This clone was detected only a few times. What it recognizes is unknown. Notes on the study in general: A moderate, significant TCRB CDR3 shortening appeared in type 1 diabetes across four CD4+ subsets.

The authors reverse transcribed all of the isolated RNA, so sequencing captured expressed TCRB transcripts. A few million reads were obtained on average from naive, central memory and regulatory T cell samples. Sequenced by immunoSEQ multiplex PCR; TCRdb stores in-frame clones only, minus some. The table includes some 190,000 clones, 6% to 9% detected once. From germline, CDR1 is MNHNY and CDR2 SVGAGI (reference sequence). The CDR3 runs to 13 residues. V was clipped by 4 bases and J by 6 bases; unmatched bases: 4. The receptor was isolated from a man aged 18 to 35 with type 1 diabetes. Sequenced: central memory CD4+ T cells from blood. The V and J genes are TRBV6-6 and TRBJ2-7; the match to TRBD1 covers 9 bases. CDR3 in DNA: TGTGCCAGCAGTTCCGCGACAGGGGGCGAGCAGTACTTC. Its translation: CASSSATGGEQYF.